This passage covers 30 T cell receptor beta chains from one sample sequenced in a study of neurological immune-mediated disorders. From the 5' RACE reads, TCRdb called clonotypes with MiXCR, one entry per CDR3 protein. Here the sample spans about 35,000 distinct CDR3 sequences, 3% to 4.5% being singletons. The sample comprised PBMCs. The origin of the receptors is a man aged 25 to 45 with multiple sclerosis.

This clonotype has ten or more counts. The rearrangement links TRBV20-1 to TRBJ1-2; a possible D gene is TRBD1 (5 bases). Germline V gene lookup returns CDR1 DFQATT and CDR2 SNEGSKA (reference sequence). V dropped 5 bases and J dropped 0 bases, with 7 bases sitting between them. This CDR3 comprises 12 residues. The CDR3 DNA reads as TGCAGTGCTGGCAGGGCTAACTATGGCTACACCTTC. It specifies CSAGRANYGYTF.

This clonotype showed up many times. The CDR3 region is CASSFRGTGYNEQFF. In nucleotides, the CDR3 is TGTGCCAGCAGTTTCCGCGGGACTGGATACAATGAGCAGTTCTTC. The V gene is TRBV6-6, the J gene TRBJ2-1; the D gene is possibly TRBD2 (6 bases). V was pared by 4 bases and J by 4 bases, with 14 bases between. This CDR3 has 15 amino acids. CDR1 is MNHNY, CDR2 SVGAGI, per germline (reference sequence).

This clonotype has at least ten counts. This chain links TRBV20-1 with TRBJ1-2; possible D gene TRBD1, 6 bases. Deletions cut 1 base from V and 8 bases from J, with 17 bases between. The CDR3 is made up of 14 amino acids. From germline, CDR1 is DFQATT and CDR2 SNEGSKA (reference sequence). DNA for the CDR3: TGCAGTGCTAGAGGAGGGGGGTCTAGAAACGGCTACACCTTC. Its translation: CSARGGGSRNGYTF.

This clonotype has at least ten counts. The chain combines TRBV20-1 with TRBJ2-5, with no clear D. The length of the CDR3 is 13 residues. The ends were cut back, 6 bases at V and 3 bases at J, with 14 bases in the middle. Germline CDR1 is DFQATT and CDR2 is SNEGSKA (reference sequence). The chain's CDR3 is CSAPKGSEETQYF. CDR3 DNA: TGCAGTGCCCCGAAGGGCAGTGAAGAGACCCAGTACTTC.

This clonotype was seen repeatedly, ten times or more. The genes are TRBV20-1 and TRBJ2-1; D may be TRBD2 (5 bases). The CDR3 totals 18 residues. V lost 3 bases, J lost 2 bases, and 23 bases lay in between. Germline V gene sequence: CDR1 DFQATT, CDR2 SNEGSKA (reference sequence). CDR3 loop: CSASGSTLSGSTYNEQFF. The CDR3 DNA follows: TGCAGTGCTAGTGGTTCCACCTTGAGCGGATCAACCTACAATGAGCAGTTCTTC.

Points on this clonotype: The CDR3 end shows no conserved phenylalanine or tryptophan, and so a read error is likely. This chain joins TRBV20-1 and TRBJ2-1, with a weak D call TRBD2 (6 bases). Per germline, CDR1 DFQATT and CDR2 SNEGSKA (reference sequence). CDR3 length: 11 residues. The V and J ends lost 3 bases and 7 bases respectively, with 7 bases between them. CDR3 in DNA: TGCAGTGCTAGGACTAGTAATGAGCAGTTCAAC. This gives the protein CSARTSNEQFN.

This clonotype was seen ten or more times. Germline is not matched at one junction end, which may reflect a read error. This chain uses TRBV7-8 with TRBJ1-6; D perhaps matches TRBD1 (5 bases). Per germline, CDR1 SGHVS and CDR2 FQNEAQ. This CDR3 is built from 14 residues. CDR3 sequence: CASSLTAGDSPLNF. Here the CDR3 DNA reads TGTGCCAGCAGCTTGACAGCCGGGGATTCACCCCTCAACTTT.

On this clonotype: This may be a read error, as it is one base from a much larger clone. CDR3 DNA: TGTGCCAGCAGCTTAGAAGGGTCAGGGACCGCTTTCTTT. Encoded protein: CASSLEGSGTAFF. The chain carries TRBV7-9 and TRBJ1-1; tentatively, D is TRBD1 (5 bases). Germline V gives CDR1 SEHNR, CDR2 FQNEAQ (reference sequence). The CDR3 covers 13 residues. Trimming stripped 1 base from V and 11 bases from J, with 14 bases between.

This clonotype occurred many times. The chain joins TRBV25-1 to TRBJ1-3; 7 nucleotides agree with TRBD1. The CDR3 is made up of 14 amino acids. From germline, CDR1 is MGHDK and CDR2 SYGVNS. Losses at the gene ends were 3 bases for V and 4 bases for J; bases not matched to a gene: 3. The CDR3 DNA reads TGTGCCAGCAGTGACCAGGGGGGAGGAAACACCATATATTTT. It is translated as CASSDQGGGNTIYF.

This clonotype was seen repeatedly, ten times or more. The genes are TRBV12-3 or TRBV12-4 and TRBJ1-1; 8 bases match TRBD1. After removal of 3 bases from V and 6 bases from J, the junction contained 3 bases not matched to a gene. The CDR3 has 13 residues. The CDR3 DNA sequence: TGTGCCAGCAGTTTCACCAGGGGGCCTGAAGCTTTCTTT. This encodes CASSFTRGPEAFF.

This clonotype was seen at least ten times. The genes are TRBV12-3 or TRBV12-4 and TRBJ1-1; D is undetermined. The CDR3 has 13 amino acids. V dropped 3 bases and J dropped 5 bases, with 10 bases sitting between them. CDR3 bases: TGTGCCAGCAGTTTGGCCGAAGGAACTGAAGCTTTCTTT. Translated, it gives CASSLAEGTEAFF.

In its sample, this clonotype was seen a few times. The V call is TRBV7-3, the J call TRBJ2-3, with no clear D. V was trimmed by 1 base and J by 4 bases, leaving 6 bases between them. This CDR3 is built from 13 residues. Germline V gene sequence: CDR1 SGHTA, CDR2 FQGTGA. The CDR3 region is CASSLKGADTQYF. The CDR3 nucleotides are TGTGCCAGCAGCTTAAAGGGCGCAGATACGCAGTATTTT.

This clonotype was observed at least ten times. V and J are TRBV29-1 and TRBJ1-1; D unresolved. The CDR3 has 15 residues. CDR1 and CDR2 (germline): SQVTM, ANQGSEA. V lost 7 bases, J lost 1 base, and 19 bases lay in between. CDR3 loop: CSGTRGFLRNTEAFF. The DNA of the CDR3 is TGCAGCGGGACCAGAGGCTTCTTACGGAACACTGAAGCTTTCTTT.

Many counts were recorded for this clonotype. This sequence joins TRBV20-1 and TRBJ1-5; D possibly corresponds to TRBD1 (5 bases). The germline gives CDR1 DFQATT, CDR2 SNEGSKA (reference sequence). The germline V and J ends were trimmed by 6 bases and 1 base, with 13 bases remaining between them. The CDR3 length is 14 residues. In DNA, the CDR3 is TGCAGTGCGAAGGGACCGGTCAGCAATCAGCCCCAGCATTTT. It is translated as CSAKGPVSNQPQHF.

This clonotype came up many times. The V call is TRBV5-1, the J call TRBJ1-2; D is unresolved. Germline V gene sequence: CDR1 SGHRS, CDR2 YFSETQ. Trimming left V 0 bases short and J 4 bases short, with 10 bases between. CDR3 length: 14 residues. CDR3 amino acids: CASSLGHYPYGYTF. The CDR3 DNA follows: TGCGCCAGCAGCTTGGGACACTACCCCTATGGCTACACCTTC.

V gene TRBV20-1 combines with J gene TRBJ1-1; the match to TRBD1 covers 9 bases. CDR1 is DFQATT, CDR2 SNEGSKA, per germline (reference sequence). The CDR3 runs 16 residues. The V gene end was trimmed by 4 bases and the J gene end by 0 bases; junction bases not matched to a gene: 9. The CDR3, as DNA: TGCAGTGCTACGAAAACCGGGACAGGGCTGAACACTGAAGCTTTCTTT. The encoded protein is CSATKTGTGLNTEAFF.

This clonotype was detected only a few times. V gene TRBV7-2 combines with J gene TRBJ2-1; no firm D call. The CDR3 is 11 amino acids. V dropped 3 bases and J dropped 5 bases, with 2 bases sitting between them. From germline, CDR1 is SGHTA and CDR2 FQGNSA. DNA for the CDR3: TGTGCCAGCAGCTTCGACAATGAGCAGTTCTTC. It yields the protein CASSFDNEQFF.

The chain carries TRBV11-2 and TRBJ2-7; 8 nucleotides line up with TRBD2. The CDR3 runs to 15 residues. CDR1 and CDR2 from the germline V gene are SGHAT and FQNNGV. V gave up 8 bases and J gave up 2 bases; unmatched junction bases: 11. CDR3 DNA: TGTGCCAGCGAGCTTGTGCGGGGGGCCACCTACGAGCAGTACTTC. Translation: CASELVRGATYEQYF.

A word on this clonotype: Mismatch with germline at one junction end may stem from a read error. CDR3 sequence (DNA): TGTGCCAGCAGTTTTCGGGGGAATACTCAGCCCCAGAATTTT. The encoded protein is CASSFRGNTQPQNF. This rearrangement joins TRBV12-3 or TRBV12-4 to TRBJ1-5; possibly TRBD1 for D (5 bases). The CDR3 loop spans 14 amino acids.

Regarding this clonotype: A read error is likely, as this CDR3 ends without the conserved phenylalanine or tryptophan. The gene calls are TRBV6-5 and TRBJ1-1; no reliable D call. The CDR3 has 13 residues. The V and J ends lost 2 bases and 4 bases respectively, with 8 bases between them. The germline CDR1 and CDR2 sequences are MNHEY and SVGAGI. The chain's CDR3 is CASSYLKGTEAFC. The DNA for the CDR3 is TGTGCCAGCAGTTACCTGAAGGGCACTGAAGCTTTCTGT.

This clonotype was picked up a small number of times. A much larger clone differs by one base, so this may be a read error. The rearrangement links TRBV3-1 to TRBJ1-5; D remains ambiguous. From germline, CDR1 is LGHDT and CDR2 YNNKEL (reference sequence). The CDR3 contains 12 residues. Trimming shortened V by 5 bases and J by 8 bases, and 10 bases separated the two germline ends. CDR3 DNA sequence: TGTGCCAGCAGCAAAGGCCCTGAGCCCCAGCATTTT. It codes for CASSKGPEPQHF.

This clonotype was seen many times. This chain uses TRBV20-1 with TRBJ1-1, with 7 bases lining up with TRBD1. Germline V gives CDR1 DFQATT, CDR2 SNEGSKA (reference sequence). This CDR3 has 15 amino acids. V lost 6 bases and J lost 5; bases outside the gene matches: 15. This CDR3 reads CSAFTGAAEMTEAFF. The CDR3 DNA follows: TGCAGTGCCTTTACAGGGGCCGCCGAAATGACTGAAGCTTTCTTT.

In its sample, this clonotype was seen many times. The rearrangement links TRBV7-2 to TRBJ1-2; 9 bases agree with TRBD1. Germline V gene data show CDR1 as SGHTA and CDR2 as FQGNSA. The CDR3 loop spans 16 amino acids. The trim removed 5 bases at V and 1 base at J, leaving 8 bases unmatched. CDR3 sequence: CASSTGQGGYNYGYTF. Here the CDR3 DNA reads TGTGCCAGCAGCACGGGACAGGGAGGGTATAACTATGGCTACACCTTC.

In its sample, this clonotype ranks as medium-sized (0.01 to 0.1%). The rearrangement joins TRBV5-6 to TRBJ2-5; D is perhaps TRBD1 (6 bases). CDR3 length: 14 residues. V was shortened by 2 bases and J by 5 bases, with 13 bases between the two germline ends. Germline V gene lookup returns CDR1 SGHDT and CDR2 YYEEEE. For the CDR3, the DNA is TGTGCCAGCAGCTTCACAGGGATTGGGGAGACCCAGTACTTC. This gives the protein CASSFTGIGETQYF.

This clonotype was counted only a few times. The chain is built from TRBV7-8 and TRBJ2-3; D is uncertain. CDR1 and CDR2 (germline): SGHVS, FQNEAQ. The V end lost 5 bases, the J end lost 0 bases, and 9 bases lay between the germline ends. The CDR3 has 14 amino acids. In DNA form, the CDR3 reads TGTGCCAGCAGCGACTCCTCTAGCACAGATACGCAGTATTTT. This codes for CASSDSSSTDTQYF.

This clonotype was seen at least ten times. The chain has TRBV6-6 and TRBJ2-3; TRBD1 aligns across 8 bases. With V trimmed by 4 bases and J by 4 bases, 7 bases remained unmatched. CDR1 MNHNY and CDR2 SVGAGI come from the germline V gene (reference sequence). CDR3 length: 15 residues. The CDR3 sequence: CASSLTGVGADTQYF. For the CDR3, the DNA is TGTGCCAGCAGTTTGACAGGGGTGGGAGCAGATACGCAGTATTTT.

At least ten counts were recorded for this clonotype. The chain couples TRBV18 to TRBJ2-7; TRBD1 might be the D (5 bases). Between the trimmed V and J ends, which lost 1 base and 3 bases, there was a span of 10 bases. CDR1 is KGHSH and CDR2 is LQKENI in the germline V gene. The CDR3 sequence is 14 residues long. This chain's CDR3 is CASSPLPTDYEQYF. The CDR3 nucleotides are TGTGCCAGCTCACCACTCCCGACAGACTACGAGCAGTACTTC.

This clonotype was counted many times. The chain links TRBV29-1 to TRBJ2-3; a possible D gene is TRBD2 (6 bases). Trimming stripped 1 base from V and 4 bases from J, with 15 bases between. The CDR3 totals 15 residues. Germline V gene data show CDR1 as SQVTM and CDR2 as ANQGSEA. CDR3 DNA sequence: TGCAGCGTTGAAGGCCCGCAGGAGGGGCCAGATACGCAGTATTTT. Protein sequence: CSVEGPQEGPDTQYF.

This clonotype was found many times. The chain is built from TRBV12-3 or TRBV12-4 and TRBJ1-2; maybe TRBD1 (6 bases). The V and J ends lost 7 bases and 8 bases respectively, with 20 bases between them. This CDR3 spans 14 amino acids. For the CDR3, the DNA is TGTGCCAGCACTCGGGACAACTCTTTTTCGGGCTACACCTTC. Its protein is CASTRDNSFSGYTF.

This clonotype has a count of ten or more. The rearrangement links TRBV20-1 to TRBJ1-5, with 8 bases that match TRBD1. J was trimmed by 3 bases and V by 6 bases; bases with no gene match: 4. The germline CDR1 and CDR2 sequences are DFQATT and SNEGSKA (reference sequence). This CDR3 comprises 13 residues. The CDR3 nucleotides are TGCAGTGCATCGGACAGGGACAATCAGCCCCAGCATTTT. Translation: CSASDRDNQPQHF.